What follows are 7 T cell receptor beta chains derived from one specimen sequenced in a study of long-term antiretroviral therapy in people with HIV. Samples were assayed with immunoSEQ v3.0 at survey level. Generated by immunoSEQ multiplex PCR, the TCRdb table keeps only in-frame clones and is missing some. The table lists almost 35,000 clones, approximately 84% of them singletons. The starting material was unsorted PBMCs, obtained roughly 2.9 years before starting antiretroviral therapy. The receptors derive from a woman aged 25 to 45 with HIV.

The V gene is TRBV19, the J gene TRBJ2-5; the D is unclear. CDR1 and CDR2 from the germline V gene are LNHDA and SQIVND (reference sequence). The CDR3 contains 15 residues. V was shortened by 5 bases and J by 3 bases, with 16 bases between the two germline ends. CDR3 bases: TGTGCCAGTAGTCCGGCTAGTGTCGGAGAAGAGACCCAGTACTTC. It is translated as CASSPASVGEETQYF.

CDR3 sequence (DNA): TGTGCCAGCAGCGCGGGGGTGGATGTGGAGACCCAGTACTTC. Its translation: CASSAGVDVETQYF. The chain links TRBV27 to TRBJ2-5; 7 bases fit TRBD2. Germline values: CDR1 MNHEY, CDR2 SMNVEV (reference sequence). V trimming: 6 bases; J trimming: 5 bases; junction bases outside the gene matches: 9. CDR3 size: 14 residues.

This rearrangement joins TRBV19 to TRBJ1-6, with D possibly being TRBD1 (5 bases). The V and J ends lost 6 bases and 6 bases respectively, with 18 bases between them. The CDR3 spans 16 residues. Germline V gene data show CDR1 as LNHDA and CDR2 as SQIVND (reference sequence). In DNA, the CDR3 is TGTGCCAGTAGCACTCTGACAGCAAGGGGTAATTCACCCCTCCACTTT. This translates into CASSTLTARGNSPLHF.

CDR3 coding DNA: TGTGCCAGCAGTTTAGCCAGGACAGGGATCGCCGGGGAGCTGTTTTTT. It translates to CASSLARTGIAGELFF. The rearrangement links TRBV27 to TRBJ2-2, with 8 bases identical to TRBD1. The germline CDR1 and CDR2 sequences are MNHEY and SMNVEV (reference sequence). CDR3 length: 16 amino acids. The junction had 8 bases not matched to a gene; V was cut back by 2 bases and J by 6 bases.

V gene TRBV18 combines with J gene TRBJ1-4; no definite D call. Germline CDR1 KGHSH, CDR2 LQKENI. The CDR3 consists of 14 residues. V lost 2 bases and J lost 0, with 4 bases in between. CDR3 nucleotide sequence: TGTGCCAGCTCACCAGGGACAACTAATGAAAAACTGTTTTTT. Protein sequence: CASSPGTTNEKLFF.

The chain joins TRBV7-2 to TRBJ2-3, with D unresolved. CDR3 size: 14 residues. Germline V gene sequence: CDR1 SGHTA, CDR2 FQGNSA. V lost 2 bases, J lost 2 bases, and 8 bases lay in between. This chain's CDR3 is CASSLTSTTDTQYF. The CDR3 DNA reads as TGTGCCAGCAGCTTAACGAGTACCACAGATACGCAGTATTTT. Using reference TRBV7-2 and TRBJ2-3 for the parts outside the CDR3, the full variable domain is GAGVSQSPSNKVTEKGKDVELRCDPISGHTALYWYRQSLGQGLEFLIYFQGNSAPDKSGLPSDRFSAERTGGSVSTLTIQRTQQEDSAVYLCASSLTSTTDTQYFGPGTRLTVL.

The rearrangement uses TRBV7-8 and TRBJ2-7; possibly TRBD1 or TRBD2 for D (5 bases each). Looked up from germline, CDR1 is SGHVS and CDR2 is FQNEAQ. The CDR3 runs to 13 residues. V lost 5 bases to trimming and J lost 7 bases, with 15 bases between them. CDR3 residues: CASSPGTNTEQYF. In nucleotides, the CDR3 is TGTGCCAGCAGCCCTGGGACGAATACTGAGCAGTACTTC.